Each of the 30 T cell receptor beta chains below was sequenced from the same sample in a study of glioma-infiltrating T cells. TCR alpha and beta CDR3 regions were amplified from RNA using iRepertoire nested multiplex PCR. TCRdb re-called the multiplex PCR reads through MiXCR, storing one row per CDR3 protein. Of about 3,900 distinct CDR3 sequences listed, about 90% are singletons. Sample: glioma tissue, nonneoplastic brain tissue, or PBMCs (not recorded which). These receptors came from a human donor with low-grade glioma or glioblastoma, undergoing nonglioma brain surgery, or in good health (not recorded which).

Worth noting for this clonotype: A library made for alpha chains picked up this beta chain off target, so its size means little. The V gene is TRBV6-2 or TRBV6-3, the J gene TRBJ2-3, with D possibly TRBD1 on 5 matching bases. This CDR3 is built from 16 residues. V gave up 0 bases and J gave up 3 bases, with 13 bases separating them. Per the germline V gene, CDR1 is MNHEY and CDR2 is SVGEGT. CDR3 sequence (DNA): TGTGCCAGCAGTTACTCAGGGGTATCGAGTACAGATACGCAGTATTTT. This translates into CASSYSGVSSTDTQYF.

As for this clonotype: Because this beta chain is a stray read in a library intended to capture alpha chains, its abundance should not be given much weight. The J gene is TRBJ2-1, the V gene TRBV20-1; a possible D gene is TRBD2 (5 bases). This CDR3 is built from 13 residues. Germline V gives CDR1 DFQATT, CDR2 SNEGSKA (reference sequence). The V end lost 6 bases, the J end lost 0 bases, and 9 bases lay between the germline ends. The CDR3 loop reads CSATGSSYNEQFF. CDR3 nucleotide sequence: TGCAGTGCCACGGGGAGCTCCTACAATGAGCAGTTCTTC.

With regard to this clonotype: This beta chain is an unintended read in a library built for alpha chains; its size means little. The rearrangement uses TRBV19 and TRBJ2-3; no clear D. The CDR3 sequence is 15 residues long. Germline V gene sequence: CDR1 LNHDA, CDR2 SQIVND (reference sequence). Trimming pared 2 bases from V and 6 bases from J, leaving 15 bases between. CDR3 protein: CASSIPAGLFDTQYF. The CDR3, as DNA: TGTGCCAGTAGTATACCAGCAGGCCTTTTTGATACGCAGTATTTT.

Comments on this clonotype: The library was built for alpha chains, so this beta chain is an off-target read and its size means little. V is TRBV6-2 or TRBV6-3 and J is TRBJ1-5, with 7 bases identical to TRBD1. CDR3 size: 16 residues. J lost 0 bases, V lost 6 bases, and 8 bases had no gene match. Germline V lookup: CDR1 MNHEY, CDR2 SVGEGT. The DNA of the CDR3 is TGTGCCAGCAGACCACAGGGGTCCATTAGCAATCAGCCCCAGCATTTT. Translating gives CASRPQGSISNQPQHF.

This clonotype showed up just a few times. This beta chain was picked up by a library intended for alpha chains and is off target, so its count carries little meaning. The gene calls are TRBV7-2 and TRBJ2-3; 9 positions match TRBD2. Germline loops: CDR1 SGHTA, CDR2 FQGNSA. The CDR3 is 18 residues long. The trim removed 2 bases at V and 5 bases at J, leaving 14 bases unmatched. Here the CDR3 reads CASSLTLLISGRIDTQYF. For the CDR3, the DNA is TGTGCCAGCAGCTTAACCCTCCTGATCAGCGGGAGGATAGATACGCAGTATTTT. Together with reference TRBV7-2 and TRBJ2-3, the CDR3 gives the full variable domain: GAGVSQSPSNKVTEKGKDVELRCDPISGHTALYWYRQSLGQGLEFLIYFQGNSAPDKSGLPSDRFSAERTGGSVSTLTIQRTQQEDSAVYLCASSLTLLISGRIDTQYFGPGTRLTVL.

Worth noting for this clonotype: With the library built for alpha chains, this beta chain is off target and its frequency is not meaningful. The chain uses TRBV7-2 and TRBJ1-4, with TRBD1 matching 7 bases. The V and J ends lost 1 base and 11 bases, in that order; junction bases with no gene match: 19. The CDR3 is 18 amino acids. From germline, CDR1 is SGHTA and CDR2 FQGNSA. The CDR3 protein is CASSLDPTGRGILSKLFF. CDR3 in DNA: TGTGCCAGCAGCTTAGATCCGACAGGGCGCGGTATCCTGAGCAAACTGTTTTTT.

As for this clonotype: Being off target in a library aimed at alpha chains, this beta chain has a size of little meaning. The V gene is TRBV2, the J gene TRBJ1-5; D is ambiguous. Germline assignment: CDR1 SNHLY and CDR2 FYNNEI. There are 15 residues in the CDR3. Deletions cut 5 bases from V and 3 bases from J, with 14 bases between. The CDR3 bases are TGTGCCAGCAGTACCGTAAGGAGCCCCAATCAGCCCCAGCATTTT. The encoded protein is CASSTVRSPNQPQHF. The whole variable domain, filled in from reference TRBV2 and TRBJ1-5, reads EPEVTQTPSHQVTQMGQEVILRCVPISNHLYFYWYRQILGQKVEFLVSFYNNEISEKSEIFDDQFSVERPDGSNFTLKIRSTKLEDSAMYFCASSTVRSPNQPQHFGDGTRLSIL.

With regard to this clonotype: This beta chain is a stray sequence in a library constructed for alpha chains; its clone size is not meaningful. The chain uses TRBV6-2 or TRBV6-3 and TRBJ1-1, with D hard to call. CDR1 and CDR2 (germline): MNHEY, SVGEGT. This CDR3 region has 15 residues. V was cut by 7 bases and J by 0 bases, with 15 bases left in between. CDR3 loop: CASKNKGLMNTEAFF. CDR3 DNA sequence: TGTGCCAGCAAAAATAAGGGCTTGATGAACACTGAAGCTTTCTTT.

As regards this clonotype: A library made for alpha chains picked up this beta chain off target, so its size means little. The chain recombines TRBV27 with TRBJ2-3; D tentatively fits TRBD1 or TRBD2 (5 bases each). The CDR3 covers 14 residues. V was clipped by 4 bases and J by 6 bases, with 14 bases between them. From germline, CDR1 is MNHEY and CDR2 SMNVEV (reference sequence). DNA for the CDR3: TGTGCCAGCAGTTATGAGGGAGAGGGGGATACGCAGTATTTT. As protein: CASSYEGEGDTQYF.

As to this clonotype: This beta chain turned up in a library designed for alpha chains; as an off-target read, its abundance says little. The rearrangement links TRBV27 to TRBJ2-1, with 12 bases matching TRBD2. The V gene's germline CDR1 is MNHEY and CDR2 SMNVEV (reference sequence). J was trimmed by 7 bases and V by 7 bases; bases with no gene match: 8. The CDR3 covers 15 residues. This CDR3 reads CASIPYGTSGNEQFF. CDR3 in DNA: TGTGCCAGCATTCCGTACGGGACTAGCGGGAATGAGCAGTTCTTC.

This clonotype has just one count. This beta chain came through as a stray read in a library set up for alpha chains, and its size says little. This sequence joins TRBV6-2 or TRBV6-3 and TRBJ2-3, with D possibly being TRBD1 or TRBD2 (5 bases each). This CDR3 contains 14 residues. V lost 5 bases to trimming and J lost 3 bases, with 12 bases between them. Germline CDR1 MNHEY, CDR2 SVGEGT. In DNA, the CDR3 is TGTGCCAGCAGTCAGGGAGATCGGACAGATACGCAGTATTTT. Its translation is CASSQGDRTDTQYF.

Points on this clonotype: Within a library made for alpha chains, this beta chain is off target, and its count is uninformative. V usage is TRBV6-2 or TRBV6-3 and J usage is TRBJ2-4; D not resolved. Germline V lookup: CDR1 MNHEY, CDR2 SVGEGT. The ends were cut back, 3 bases at V and 3 bases at J, with 6 bases in the middle. This CDR3 region has 13 residues. CDR3 amino acids: CASSYAGKNIQYF. CDR3 nucleotides: TGTGCCAGCAGTTATGCAGGCAAAAACATTCAGTACTTC.

As for this clonotype: Since the library was made to target alpha chains, this beta chain is a stray read and its abundance is not meaningful. V and J are TRBV6-1 and TRBJ1-1; D remains unclear. V was pared by 5 bases and J by 8 bases, with 12 bases between. Looked up from germline, CDR1 is MNHNS and CDR2 is SASEGT. This CDR3 contains 12 residues. The CDR3 bases are TGTGCCAGCAGTAATCCCCACAACGAAGCTTTCTTT. The encoded protein is CASSNPHNEAFF.

A word on this clonotype: This beta chain is an unintended read in a library built for alpha chains; its size means little. V gene TRBV20-1 combines with J gene TRBJ1-1; 9 bases are shared with TRBD1. V lost 5 bases, J lost 5 bases, and 12 bases stayed unmatched. CDR3 length equals 15 residues. Germline V lookup: CDR1 DFQATT, CDR2 SNEGSKA (reference sequence). This CDR3 reads CSASSNRGRETEAFF. CDR3 nucleotides: TGCAGTGCTTCGTCTAACAGGGGGCGGGAAACTGAAGCTTTCTTT.

In the case of this clonotype: Since it is a stray read in a library aimed at alpha chains, this beta chain has a size that is not meaningful. The chain uses TRBV7-9 and TRBJ2-5; D possibly matches TRBD1 or TRBD2 (5 bases each). The V gene lost 5 bases and the J gene lost 5 bases, with 15 bases spanning the gap. The CDR3 runs 14 residues. CDR1 and CDR2 (germline): SEHNR, FQNEAQ (reference sequence). Here the CDR3 reads CASSRGVLSETQYF. The CDR3 DNA sequence: TGTGCCAGCAGCAGAGGGGTACTTTCGGAGACCCAGTACTTC.

Notes on this clonotype: This beta chain slipped into a library made for alpha chains as a stray read, so its size is not meaningful. This chain links TRBV4-1 with TRBJ2-4, with D tentatively TRBD1 (5 bases). The CDR3 sequence is 14 residues long. With 1 base removed from V and 8 bases from J, the gap between germline ends came to 12 bases. Germline V gene lookup returns CDR1 MGHRA and CDR2 YSYEKL. CDR3 coding DNA: TGCGCCAGCAGCCAAGGCCAGGGCAGAGACATTCAGTACTTC. Protein product: CASSQGQGRDIQYF.

Turning to this clonotype: Because the library targeted alpha chains, this beta chain is an off-target read whose size means little. J is TRBJ2-3 and V is TRBV20-1; D remains ambiguous. The CDR3 covers 14 residues. The germline V and J ends were trimmed by 1 base and 2 bases, with 10 bases remaining between them. Per the germline V gene, CDR1 is DFQATT and CDR2 is SNEGSKA (reference sequence). CDR3 sequence: CSARGGLHTDTQYF. CDR3 DNA sequence: TGCAGTGCTAGAGGAGGCCTGCACACAGATACGCAGTATTTT.

About this clonotype: An end of the junction differs from the germline gene, which may be a read error. The library was prepared for alpha chains; this beta chain is a stray read, so its frequency means little. The V call is TRBV10-3, the J call TRBJ2-1; 8 nucleotides match TRBD2. CDR3 length: 16 residues. The germline gives CDR1 ENHRY, CDR2 SYGVKD. The CDR3 DNA sequence: TGTGCCAGCAGTCGTATGCGGGGGGAACCCTACAATGAGCAGTTCTTC. It specifies CASSRMRGEPYNEQFF.

This clonotype was observed a handful of times. Found in a library prepared for alpha chains, this beta chain is an off-target read, and its abundance has little meaning. The chain has TRBV15 and TRBJ2-1, with no clear D. The germline V gene has CDR1 LNHNV and CDR2 YYDKDF (reference sequence). Between the trimmed V and J ends, which lost 0 bases and 7 bases, there was a span of 19 bases. This CDR3 region has 17 residues. The CDR3 here is CATSRELIGLIGNEQFF. CDR3 DNA: TGTGCCACCAGCAGAGAACTTATCGGGTTAATTGGTAATGAGCAGTTCTTC.

This clonotype was found once. This beta chain is a stray read from a library made for alpha chains; its abundance is not meaningful. The chain recombines TRBV7-6 with TRBJ1-1, with a tentative D call TRBD1 (6 bases). This CDR3 is built from 15 residues. The V and J ends lost 0 bases and 0 bases respectively, with 8 bases between them. Germline lookup yields CDR1 SGHVS and CDR2 FNYEAQ. CDR3 sequence: CASSLAGQLNTEAFF. The CDR3 DNA reads as TGTGCCAGCAGCTTAGCGGGACAACTGAACACTGAAGCTTTCTTT.

Regarding this clonotype: The library was designed around alpha chains, so this beta chain is a stray read whose abundance carries little weight. This chain uses TRBV19 with TRBJ1-2; D may be TRBD1 (6 bases). Germline lookup yields CDR1 LNHDA and CDR2 SQIVND (reference sequence). The CDR3 runs 12 residues. Trimming pared 5 bases from V and 11 bases from J, leaving 15 bases between. The CDR3 sequence is CASSDGTPPYTF. The DNA for the CDR3 is TGTGCCAGTAGTGACGGGACACCACCTTACACCTTC.

As for this clonotype: With the library built for alpha chains, this beta chain is off target and its frequency is not meaningful. The chain uses TRBV11-2 and TRBJ2-7, with 7 positions matching TRBD1. CDR3 length: 15 residues. Trimming at V came to 3 bases and at J to 2 bases, leaving 7 bases not matched to a gene. Germline V lookup: CDR1 SGHAT, CDR2 FQNNGV. This CDR3 is CASSLTGTSTYEQYV. Written as DNA, the CDR3 is TGTGCCAGCAGCTTGACAGGGACCTCAACCTACGAGCAGTACGTC.

Concerning this clonotype itself: This beta chain is a stray read from a library made for alpha chains; its abundance is not meaningful. The V call is TRBV27, the J call TRBJ1-2, with D perhaps TRBD1 (5 bases). Trimming removed 10 bases at V and 2 bases at J, with 11 bases between. Germline lookup yields CDR1 MNHEY and CDR2 SMNVEV (reference sequence). The CDR3 spans 12 residues. The CDR3 DNA is TGTGCCACCCAGGGAGGAAACTATGGCTACACCTTC. Its translation: CATQGGNYGYTF.

Notes on this clonotype: Being off target in a library aimed at alpha chains, this beta chain has a size of little meaning. The chain uses TRBV20-1 and TRBJ2-1; maybe TRBD2 (6 bases). V lost 6 bases to trimming and J lost 6 bases, with 18 bases between them. Germline V gene data show CDR1 as DFQATT and CDR2 as SNEGSKA (reference sequence). The CDR3 consists of 14 residues. The CDR3, as DNA: TGCAGTGCCGGTCGGGAGTCCCTTCTCAATGAGCAGTTCTTC. Protein sequence: CSAGRESLLNEQFF.

In the case of this clonotype: This beta chain is a stray read from a library made for alpha chains; its abundance is not meaningful. The chain employs TRBV27 and TRBJ2-1; 8 bases agree with TRBD2. V gave up 10 bases and J gave up 0 bases; unmatched junction bases: 11. The germline V gene has CDR1 MNHEY and CDR2 SMNVEV (reference sequence). This CDR3 comprises 16 residues. CDR3 amino acids: CATSLAGTSSYNEQFF. In DNA form, the CDR3 reads TGTGCCACCTCTTTGGCCGGGACTAGCTCCTACAATGAGCAGTTCTTC.

To note about this clonotype: A library prepared for alpha chains yielded this beta chain as an off-target read; its size is of little meaning. The chain couples TRBV7-2 to TRBJ2-3; D is unclear. The CDR3 is 17 residues long. The ends were cut back, 2 bases at V and 2 bases at J, with 17 bases in the middle. Germline V gives CDR1 SGHTA, CDR2 FQGNSA. CDR3 region: CASSLKLQRHLTDTQYF. In DNA form, the CDR3 reads TGTGCCAGCAGCTTAAAATTGCAACGGCACCTCACAGATACGCAGTATTTT.

Worth noting for this clonotype: For a library built for alpha chains, this beta chain is a stray read; little rests on its size. J is TRBJ2-3 and V is TRBV6-2 or TRBV6-3, with 8 bases that match TRBD1. CDR3 length equals 15 residues. V was pared by 5 bases and J by 0 bases, with 4 bases of the junction left unmatched. Germline V gene sequence: CDR1 MNHEY, CDR2 SVGEGT. CDR3 in amino acids: CASSGGQGSTDTQYF. CDR3 DNA sequence: TGTGCCAGCAGTGGAGGACAGGGTAGCACAGATACGCAGTATTTT.

Regarding this clonotype: The library was designed around alpha chains, so this beta chain is a stray read whose abundance carries little weight. The chain uses TRBV6-2 or TRBV6-3 and TRBJ2-7, with 9 bases that match TRBD2. The CDR3 consists of 15 residues. The V segment lost 2 bases and the J segment 1 base; nucleotides outside the gene matches: 3. CDR1 MNHEY and CDR2 SVGEGT come from the germline V gene. The CDR3 loop reads CASSYHTSGSYEQYV. CDR3 in DNA: TGTGCCAGCAGTTACCACACTAGCGGGTCCTACGAGCAGTACGTC.

Comment on this clonotype: This beta chain is a stray read from a library made for alpha chains; its abundance is not meaningful. This chain uses TRBV27 with TRBJ2-1; D remains unclear. CDR3 length: 14 residues. The germline CDR1 and CDR2 sequences are MNHEY and SMNVEV (reference sequence). Trimming pared 5 bases from V and 15 bases from J, leaving 23 bases between. The CDR3 DNA sequence: TGTGCCAGCAGTCCCCCCGGCTCAAATTATATGCGGTTCTTC. It is translated as CASSPPGSNYMRFF.

In the case of this clonotype: As an off-target read in a library built for alpha chains, this beta chain has a frequency of little significance. The CDR3 region is CASSHFSRAGNTIYF. The CDR3 DNA follows: TGTGCCAGCAGCCATTTCTCCCGGGCTGGAAACACCATATATTTT. The rearrangement joins TRBV3-1 to TRBJ1-3; D gene ambiguous. V shed 3 bases and J shed 2 bases, with 11 bases lying between them. Germline V CDR1 and CDR2: LGHDT, YNNKEL (reference sequence). The CDR3 contains 15 residues.